One T cell receptor (beta chain) is described in this entry. The data were obtained in a study of blood T cell repertoires in COVID-19. Profiled with immunoSEQ multiplex PCR; TCRdb holds only in-frame clones, not every one. The data contain nearly 90,000 clones, 90% of them singletons. Seattle patients were enrolled during active infection and followed longitudinally. Sequencing was carried out using peripheral blood. The clonotype comes from a man younger than 35 with COVID-19, enrolled during active disease.

CDR3 DNA: TGTGCCTGGAGTAGCGGGGGCGAGCAGTACTTC. Amino acids: CAWSSGGEQYF. The chain recombines TRBV30 with TRBJ2-7; 8 nucleotides agree with TRBD2. CDR1 is GTSNPN and CDR2 is SVGIG in the germline V gene (reference sequence). V lost 2 bases to trimming and J lost 6 bases; unmatched junction nucleotides: 0. The CDR3 runs to 11 residues.